These 30 T cell receptor beta chains were sequenced from one sample in a study of shared clonotypes between healthy human individuals. The assay was immunoSEQ multiplex PCR, and TCRdb's table has in-frame clones only and misses some. The sample lists approximately 1.5 million clones, around 98.5% occurring once. The source material was naive CD4+ T cells sorted from blood. Described subset: CD45RA+ positively selected. The receptors come from a man aged 25-45 years in good health.

The chain has TRBV10-3 and TRBJ2-2; unclear D gene. Germline V gene sequence: CDR1 ENHRY, CDR2 SYGVKD. The CDR3 spans 16 residues. V was shortened by 3 bases and J by 0 bases, with 11 bases between the two germline ends. In nucleotides, the CDR3 is TGTGCCATCAGTGATCCAGGCCCAGCGAACACCGGGGAGCTGTTTTTT. Encoded protein: CAISDPGPANTGELFF.

The gene calls are TRBV9 and TRBJ2-7, with a weak D call TRBD2 (5 bases). The germline V gene has CDR1 SGDLS and CDR2 YYNGEE. This CDR3 region has 16 residues. V was clipped by 4 bases and J by 0 bases, with 17 bases between them. The CDR3 protein is CASSPGGAVSSYEQYF. The CDR3 nucleotides read TGTGCCAGCAGCCCCGGAGGCGCAGTGAGCTCCTACGAGCAGTACTTC. Full variable domain (outside the CDR3, taken from reference TRBV9 and TRBJ2-7): DSGVTQTPKHLITATGQRVTLRCSPRSGDLSVYWYQQSLDQGLQFLIQYYNGEERAKGNILERFSAQQFPDLHSELNLSSLELGDSALYFCASSPGGAVSSYEQYFGPGTRLTVT.

This clone was observed a single time. The chain couples TRBV7-3 to TRBJ2-1; tentatively, D is TRBD1 (5 bases). CDR1 is SGHTA, CDR2 FQGTGA, per germline. CDR3 length equals 15 residues. The V end lost 3 bases, the J end lost 4 bases, and 13 bases lay between the germline ends. The CDR3 loop is CASSFGQGRYNEQFF. The CDR3 region has the DNA TGTGCCAGCAGCTTCGGTCAGGGCAGATACAATGAGCAGTTCTTC.

V is TRBV5-1 and J is TRBJ2-3; D is possibly TRBD2 (6 bases). This CDR3 has 13 amino acids. CDR1 and CDR2 (germline): SGHRS, YFSETQ. Deletions cut 2 bases from V and 5 bases from J, with 9 bases between. The DNA of the CDR3 is TGCGCCAGCAGCTTTATCGGGGGAGATACGCAGTATTTT. Encoded protein: CASSFIGGDTQYF.

V usage is TRBV27 and J usage is TRBJ2-2; 8 bases map to TRBD1. The CDR3 length is 17 residues. The V gene's germline CDR1 is MNHEY and CDR2 SMNVEV (reference sequence). Germline trimming cut 4 bases from V and 5 bases from J; bases unmatched to any gene: 12. DNA for the CDR3: TGTGCCAGCAGTTACACCGGGACAGGTTTCGATACCGGGGAGCTGTTTTTT. This sequence encodes CASSYTGTGFDTGELFF.

This chain connects TRBV15 to TRBJ2-3; D gene ambiguous. V was clipped by 6 bases and J by 5 bases, with 12 bases between them. Germline V gene sequence: CDR1 LNHNV, CDR2 YYDKDF (reference sequence). The CDR3 totals 13 residues. CDR3 amino acids: CATSRNLGDTQYF. Written as DNA, the CDR3 is TGTGCCACCAGTCGAAATTTGGGAGATACGCAGTATTTT.

The rearrangement joins TRBV5-4 to TRBJ2-1; D is ambiguous. Trimming took off 0 bases at V and 7 bases at J, with 20 bases between the two ends. Germline V gives CDR1 SGHNT, CDR2 YYREEE (reference sequence). CDR3 length equals 17 residues. The CDR3, as DNA: TGTGCCAGCAGCTTGGCTCCCTTATTTGGACCTACAAATGAGCAGTTCTTC. The encoded protein is CASSLAPLFGPTNEQFF.

The rearrangement uses TRBV29-1 and TRBJ2-1, with 9 bases that match TRBD2. Germline CDR1 is SQVTM and CDR2 is ANQGSEA. This CDR3 is 11 amino acids long. The CDR3: CMGGRADEQFF. The CDR3 DNA sequence: TGCATGGGCGGGAGGGCCGATGAGCAGTTCTTC.

The rearrangement uses TRBV5-1 and TRBJ2-7; D gene uncertain. V lost 1 base, J lost 5 bases, and 4 bases lay in between. The CDR3 is 11 amino acids. Germline CDR1 reads SGHRS; CDR2 reads YFSETQ. This chain's CDR3 is CASSLTHEQYF. CDR3 DNA: TGCGCCAGCAGCTTGACCCACGAGCAGTACTTC.

The chain couples TRBV15 to TRBJ2-1; 9 nucleotides line up with TRBD2. The CDR3 length is 16 residues. J gave up 3 bases and V 1 base, and 4 bases lay outside the gene matches. Per the germline V gene, CDR1 is LNHNV and CDR2 is YYDKDF (reference sequence). Here the CDR3 DNA reads TGTGCCACCAGCAGAGGGAAGACTAGCGGCTACAATGAGCAGTTCTTC. The encoded protein is CATSRGKTSGYNEQFF.

The chain has TRBV14 and TRBJ2-1, with D perhaps matching TRBD2 (5 bases). From germline, CDR1 is SGHDN and CDR2 FVKESK. The V and J ends lost 4 bases and 8 bases respectively, with 9 bases between them. The CDR3 length is 12 residues. The CDR3 region has the DNA TGTGCCAGCAGCCGAGGGCCGTATGAGCAGTTCTTC. Translation: CASSRGPYEQFF.

This rearrangement joins TRBV5-1 to TRBJ2-7; 7 nucleotides match TRBD2. Germline V gene lookup returns CDR1 SGHRS and CDR2 YFSETQ. J was trimmed by 5 bases and V by 2 bases; bases with no gene match: 10. The CDR3 consists of 15 residues. CDR3 residues: CASSLSGAGANEQYF. DNA for the CDR3: TGCGCCAGCAGCTTATCGGGTGCGGGAGCTAACGAGCAGTACTTC.

Worth noting for this clone: This specimen includes other DNA sequences encoding the same CDR3. V is TRBV6-5 and J is TRBJ2-5; D is unresolved. Trimming took off 1 base at V and 4 bases at J, with 1 base between the two ends. This CDR3 has 11 amino acids. Per the germline V gene, CDR1 is MNHEY and CDR2 is SVGAGI. The CDR3 loop reads CASSYLETQYF. The CDR3 region has the DNA TGTGCCAGCAGTTACTTAGAGACCCAGTACTTC.

This chain uses TRBV6-1 with TRBJ2-7, with 8 bases fitting TRBD2. The CDR3 is made up of 19 amino acids. V dropped 2 bases and J dropped 0; count of bases not matched to a gene: 15. From germline, CDR1 is MNHNS and CDR2 SASEGT. The CDR3, as DNA: TGTGCCAGCAGTGAAAAACAGGGCCCTAGCGGGTCTGCCTCCTACGAGCAGTACTTC. It encodes CASSEKQGPSGSASYEQYF.

The genes are TRBV6-5 and TRBJ2-2; D is perhaps TRBD2 (6 bases). V lost 7 bases and J 5 bases, leaving 14 bases between the germline ends. This CDR3 spans 14 amino acids. The germline gives CDR1 MNHEY, CDR2 SVGAGI. The CDR3 nucleotides read TGTGCCAGCAATCAGGGAGGAGGAACCGGGGAGCTGTTTTTT. Residues: CASNQGGGTGELFF.

The V call is TRBV5-6, the J call TRBJ2-7; tentative D call: TRBD1 (6 bases). Germline V gene lookup returns CDR1 SGHDT and CDR2 YYEEEE. This CDR3 comprises 13 residues. V was shortened by 6 bases and J by 6 bases, with 16 bases between the two germline ends. As DNA, the CDR3 is TGTGCCAGCATTACGACAGGTCAAGGCGAGCAGTACTTC. As protein: CASITTGQGEQYF.

This sequence joins TRBV11-2 and TRBJ2-3, with D possibly being TRBD2 (5 bases). Germline CDR1 reads SGHAT; CDR2 reads FQNNGV. Trimming left V 7 bases short and J 0 bases short, with 20 bases between. The CDR3 is 17 amino acids. CDR3 residues: CASTPRAGVGSTDTQYF. CDR3 DNA sequence: TGTGCCAGCACCCCACGAGCCGGGGTCGGAAGCACAGATACGCAGTATTTT.

The rearrangement links TRBV6-1 to TRBJ2-6, with D possibly TRBD1 on 6 matching bases. Germline V gene sequence: CDR1 MNHNS, CDR2 SASEGT. The V end lost 4 bases, the J end lost 4 bases, and 20 bases lay between the germline ends. The CDR3 has 18 residues. The CDR3 DNA sequence: TGTGCCAGCAGTGTATCGGGACACCCCAAGGGAGGGGCCAACGTCCTGACTTTC. Its translation is CASSVSGHPKGGANVLTF.

This chain connects TRBV5-4 to TRBJ2-7; TRBD2 might be the D (5 bases). Germline-derived CDR1 and CDR2 are SGHNT and YYREEE (reference sequence). This CDR3 region has 15 residues. V dropped 2 bases and J dropped 1 base, with 13 bases sitting between them. The CDR3 coding sequence is TGTGCCAGCAGCTTATTCGGGGTGAATTCCTACGAGCAGTACTTC. Translated, it gives CASSLFGVNSYEQYF.

Note on this clone: This sample also contains other DNA sequences that code for the same CDR3. The J gene is TRBJ2-1, the V gene TRBV9; D possibly corresponds to TRBD2 (6 bases). Trimming removed 2 bases from V and 2 bases from J, with 8 bases in between. The CDR3 spans 14 residues. In germline, CDR1 is SGDLS, CDR2 YYNGEE. CDR3 in amino acids: CASSVGGAYNEQFF. As DNA, the CDR3 is TGTGCCAGCAGCGTCGGCGGGGCCTACAATGAGCAGTTCTTC.

The J gene is TRBJ2-3, the V gene TRBV30; D not certain. The V end was cut by 0 bases, the J end by 1 base, with 14 bases between. The germline gives CDR1 GTSNPN, CDR2 SVGIG (reference sequence). CDR3 size: 16 residues. CDR3 region: CAWSVNSAAGTDTQYF. Written as DNA, the CDR3 is TGTGCCTGGAGTGTTAATTCGGCGGCAGGCACAGATACGCAGTATTTT. Filled out from reference TRBV30 and TRBJ2-3, the complete variable domain reads SQTIHQWPATLVQPVGSPLSLECTVEGTSNPNLYWYRQAAGRGLQLLFYSVGIGQISSEVPQNLSASRPQDRQFILSSKKLLLSDSGFYLCAWSVNSAAGTDTQYFGPGTRLTVL.

The chain combines TRBV15 with TRBJ1-4, with D perhaps matching TRBD1 (5 bases). Germline-derived CDR1 and CDR2 are LNHNV and YYDKDF (reference sequence). V lost 0 bases, J lost 7 bases, and 15 bases lay in between. The CDR3 spans 16 residues. In DNA form, the CDR3 reads TGTGCCACCAGCAGAGACCCGACAGCGTCGTCTGAAAAACTGTTTTTT. It translates to CATSRDPTASSEKLFF.

CDR3 sequence (DNA): TGTGCCAGCAGTTCGGACATAATCTCCTACGAGCAGTACTTC. It is translated as CASSSDIISYEQYF. V is TRBV6-6 and J is TRBJ2-7, with a weak D call TRBD1 (5 bases). In germline, CDR1 is MNHNY, CDR2 SVGAGI (reference sequence). Trimming shortened V by 4 bases and J by 0 bases, and 10 bases separated the two germline ends. CDR3 length: 14 amino acids.

This sequence joins TRBV28 and TRBJ1-5; no definite D call. The CDR3 sequence is 13 residues long. Trimming shortened V by 11 bases and J by 2 bases, and 13 bases separated the two germline ends. CDR1 is MDHEN, CDR2 SYDVKM, per germline. The CDR3 here is CAGCRGGNQPQHF. The CDR3 DNA reads TGTGCCGGGTGTCGTGGGGGCAATCAGCCCCAGCATTTT.

Points on this clone: Other DNA sequences within the sample encode an identical CDR3. V and J are TRBV5-1 and TRBJ2-7; D may be TRBD1 (5 bases). Trimming took 0 bases from V and 5 from J, leaving 6 bases between them. Looked up from germline, CDR1 is SGHRS and CDR2 is YFSETQ. This CDR3 has 12 residues. As DNA, the CDR3 is TGCGCCAGCAGCTTGGTAGGGGACGAGCAGTACTTC. Protein: CASSLVGDEQYF.

The chain combines TRBV7-9 with TRBJ2-1, with a possible D match to TRBD1 (6 bases). V was trimmed by 5 bases and J by 7 bases, leaving 18 bases between them. This CDR3 contains 15 residues. Germline CDR1 reads SEHNR; CDR2 reads FQNEAQ (reference sequence). CDR3: CASSQQGSDGNEQFF. The CDR3 bases are TGTGCCAGCAGCCAACAGGGTTCGGACGGGAATGAGCAGTTCTTC.

V gene TRBV5-1 combines with J gene TRBJ2-1, with 10 bases lining up with TRBD2. Trimming removed 4 bases from V and 4 bases from J; junction bases left unmatched: 5. The CDR3 contains 15 residues. Germline V gives CDR1 SGHRS, CDR2 YFSETQ. The CDR3 here is CASSLEREGYNEQFF. The CDR3 DNA reads TGCGCCAGCAGCCTCGAGCGGGAGGGGTACAATGAGCAGTTCTTC.

This sequence joins TRBV15 and TRBJ2-7; TRBD1 might be the D (5 bases). Trimming cost V 1 base and J 4 bases, with 11 bases left between them. CDR1 is LNHNV, CDR2 YYDKDF, per germline (reference sequence). The length of the CDR3 is 14 residues. The CDR3 DNA reads TGTGCCACCAGCAGAGGATCCAGGGATTACGAGCAGTACTTC. Protein: CATSRGSRDYEQYF.

This chain connects TRBV7-9 to TRBJ2-1; TRBD2 matches 11 bases. Germline V gene sequence: CDR1 SEHNR, CDR2 FQNEAQ (reference sequence). CDR3 length equals 17 residues. Trimming at V came to 4 bases and at J to 10 bases, leaving 15 bases not matched to a gene. CDR3 sequence reads: CASSSRLFSGRGFEQFF. In DNA, the CDR3 is TGTGCCAGCAGCTCCAGACTATTTAGCGGGAGGGGTTTCGAGCAGTTCTTC.

V gene TRBV7-2 combines with J gene TRBJ2-7, with D perhaps TRBD2 (5 bases). Germline CDR1 reads SGHTA; CDR2 reads FQGNSA. This CDR3 has 13 residues. V lost 4 bases, J lost 9 bases, and 16 bases lay in between. The CDR3 loop reads CASSSGGLGRQYF. CDR3 DNA: TGTGCCAGCAGCTCTGGAGGACTTGGCCGGCAGTACTTC. The whole variable domain, remainder taken from reference TRBV7-2 and TRBJ2-7, is GAGVSQSPSNKVTEKGKDVELRCDPISGHTALYWYRQSLGQGLEFLIYFQGNSAPDKSGLPSDRFSAERTGGSVSTLTIQRTQQEDSAVYLCASSSGGLGRQYFGPGTRLTVT.